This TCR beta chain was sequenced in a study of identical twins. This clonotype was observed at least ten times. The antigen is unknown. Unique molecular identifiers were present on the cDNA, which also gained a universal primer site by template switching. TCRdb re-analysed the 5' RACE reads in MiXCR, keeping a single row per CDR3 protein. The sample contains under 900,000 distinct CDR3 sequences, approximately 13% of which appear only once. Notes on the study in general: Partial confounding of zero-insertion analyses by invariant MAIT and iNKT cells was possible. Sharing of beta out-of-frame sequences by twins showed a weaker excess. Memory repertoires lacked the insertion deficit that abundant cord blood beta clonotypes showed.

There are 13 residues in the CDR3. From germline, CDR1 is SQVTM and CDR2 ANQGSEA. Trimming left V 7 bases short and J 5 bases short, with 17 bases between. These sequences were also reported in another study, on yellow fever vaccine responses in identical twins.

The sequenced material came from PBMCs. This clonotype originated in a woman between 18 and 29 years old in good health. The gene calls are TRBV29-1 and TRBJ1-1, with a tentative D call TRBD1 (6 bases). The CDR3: CSDQQGWGTEAFF. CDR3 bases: TGCAGCGATCAACAGGGCTGGGGTACTGAAGCTTTCTTT.